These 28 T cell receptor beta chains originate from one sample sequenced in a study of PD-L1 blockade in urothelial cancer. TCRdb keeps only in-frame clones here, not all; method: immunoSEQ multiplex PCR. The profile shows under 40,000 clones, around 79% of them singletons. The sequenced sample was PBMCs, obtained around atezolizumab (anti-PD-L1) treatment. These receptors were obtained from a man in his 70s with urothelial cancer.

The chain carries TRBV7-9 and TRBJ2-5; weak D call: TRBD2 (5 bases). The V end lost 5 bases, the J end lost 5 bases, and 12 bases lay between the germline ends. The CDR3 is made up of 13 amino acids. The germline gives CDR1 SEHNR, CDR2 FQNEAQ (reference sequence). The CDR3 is CASSPPGGETQYF. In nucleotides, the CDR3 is TGTGCCAGCAGCCCTCCAGGCGGGGAGACCCAGTACTTC.

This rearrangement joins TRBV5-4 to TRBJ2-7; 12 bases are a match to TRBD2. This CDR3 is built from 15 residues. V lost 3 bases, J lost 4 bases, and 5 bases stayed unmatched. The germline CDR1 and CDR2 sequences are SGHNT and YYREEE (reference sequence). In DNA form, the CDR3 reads TGTGCCAGCAGCTCTGCCACTAGCGGGGGGTACGAGCAGTACTTC. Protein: CASSSATSGGYEQYF.

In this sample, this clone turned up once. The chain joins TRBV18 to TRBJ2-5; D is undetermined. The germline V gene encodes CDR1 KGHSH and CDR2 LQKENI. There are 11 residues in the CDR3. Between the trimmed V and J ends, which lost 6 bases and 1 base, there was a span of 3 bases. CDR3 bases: TGTGCCAGCTCGGCCCAAGAGACCCAGTACTTC. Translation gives CASSAQETQYF.

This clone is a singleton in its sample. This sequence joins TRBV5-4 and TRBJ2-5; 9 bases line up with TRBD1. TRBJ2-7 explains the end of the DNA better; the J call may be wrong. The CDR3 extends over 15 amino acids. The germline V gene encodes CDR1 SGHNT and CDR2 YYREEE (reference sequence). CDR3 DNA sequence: TGTGCCAGCAGCTCTCCGGGACAGGGCACCTACGAGCAGTACTTC. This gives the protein CASSSPGQGTYEQYF.

CDR3 sequence: CASSELGTGFEPQHF. The CDR3 nucleotides read TGTGCCAGCAGTGAACTTGGGACAGGGTTCGAGCCCCAGCATTTT. The chain carries TRBV6-1 and TRBJ1-5; TRBD1 matches at 9 bases. With V trimmed by 2 bases and J by 8 bases, 7 bases remained unmatched. The CDR3 consists of 15 residues. Looked up from germline, CDR1 is MNHNS and CDR2 is SASEGT.

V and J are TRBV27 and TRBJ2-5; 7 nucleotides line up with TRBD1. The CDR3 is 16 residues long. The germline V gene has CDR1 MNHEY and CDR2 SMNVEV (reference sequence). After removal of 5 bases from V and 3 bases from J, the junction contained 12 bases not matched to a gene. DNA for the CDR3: TGTGCCAGCAGTCCATACTCAGACAGGGTCAAAGAGACCCAGTACTTC. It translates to CASSPYSDRVKETQYF.

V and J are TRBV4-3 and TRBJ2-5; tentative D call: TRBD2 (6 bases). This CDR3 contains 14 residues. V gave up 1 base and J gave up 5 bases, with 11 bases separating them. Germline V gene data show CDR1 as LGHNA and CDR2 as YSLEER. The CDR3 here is CASSQVPGAETQYF. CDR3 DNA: TGCGCCAGCAGCCAAGTCCCGGGAGCGGAGACCCAGTACTTC.

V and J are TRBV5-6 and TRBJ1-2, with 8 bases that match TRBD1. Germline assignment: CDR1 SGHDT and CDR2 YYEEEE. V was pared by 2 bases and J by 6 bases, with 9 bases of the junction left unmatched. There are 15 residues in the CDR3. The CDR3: CASSFLAGGSHGYTF. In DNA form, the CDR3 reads TGTGCCAGCAGCTTTCTCGCAGGGGGCTCACATGGCTACACCTTC.

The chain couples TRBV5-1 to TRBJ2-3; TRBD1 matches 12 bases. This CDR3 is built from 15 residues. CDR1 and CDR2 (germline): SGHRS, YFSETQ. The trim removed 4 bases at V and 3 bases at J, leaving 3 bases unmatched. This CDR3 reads CASSPGQGATDTQYF. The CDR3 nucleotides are TGCGCCAGCAGCCCGGGACAGGGGGCTACAGATACGCAGTATTTT.

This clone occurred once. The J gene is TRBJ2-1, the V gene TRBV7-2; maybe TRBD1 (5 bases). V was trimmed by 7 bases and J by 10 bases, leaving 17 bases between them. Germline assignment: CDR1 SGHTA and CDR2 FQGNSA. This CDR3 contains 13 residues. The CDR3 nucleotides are TGTGCCAGCACAAACCAGGGTGGCAGCGAGCAGTTCTTC. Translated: CASTNQGGSEQFF. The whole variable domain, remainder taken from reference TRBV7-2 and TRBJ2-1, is GAGVSQSPSNKVTEKGKDVELRCDPISGHTALYWYRQSLGQGLEFLIYFQGNSAPDKSGLPSDRFSAERTGGSVSTLTIQRTQQEDSAVYLCASTNQGGSEQFFGPGTRLTVL.

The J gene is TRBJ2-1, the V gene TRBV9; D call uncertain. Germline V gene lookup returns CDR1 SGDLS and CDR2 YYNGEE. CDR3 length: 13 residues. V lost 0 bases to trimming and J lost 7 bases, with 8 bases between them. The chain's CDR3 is CASSVAHGNEQFF. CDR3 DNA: TGTGCCAGCAGCGTAGCCCACGGGAATGAGCAGTTCTTC. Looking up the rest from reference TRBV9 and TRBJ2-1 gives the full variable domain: DSGVTQTPKHLITATGQRVTLRCSPRSGDLSVYWYQQSLDQGLQFLIQYYNGEERAKGNILERFSAQQFPDLHSELNLSSLELGDSALYFCASSVAHGNEQFFGPGTRLTVL.

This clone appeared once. The DNA of the CDR3 is TGTGCCAGCAGCCGGACAGGGAAAGAGACCCAGTACTTC. Encoded protein: CASSRTGKETQYF. The V and J genes are TRBV5-8 and TRBJ2-5, with 8 bases lining up with TRBD1. The CDR3 totals 13 residues. Trimming at V came to 4 bases and at J to 3 bases, leaving 2 bases not matched to a gene. Germline CDR1 reads SGHTS; CDR2 reads YDEGEE.

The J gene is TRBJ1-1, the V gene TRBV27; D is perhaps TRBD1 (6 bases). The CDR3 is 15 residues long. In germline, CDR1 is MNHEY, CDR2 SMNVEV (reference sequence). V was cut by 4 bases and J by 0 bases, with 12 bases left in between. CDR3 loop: CASSSPGVMNTEAFF. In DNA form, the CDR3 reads TGTGCCAGCAGTTCCCCAGGGGTCATGAACACTGAAGCTTTCTTT.

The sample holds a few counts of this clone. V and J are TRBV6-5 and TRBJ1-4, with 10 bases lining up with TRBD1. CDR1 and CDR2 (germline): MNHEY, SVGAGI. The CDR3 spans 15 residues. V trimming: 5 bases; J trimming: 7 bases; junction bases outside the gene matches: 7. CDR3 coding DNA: TGTGCCAGCAGTATTGCCGGGACAGGGGTTGAAAAACTGTTTTTT. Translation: CASSIAGTGVEKLFF.

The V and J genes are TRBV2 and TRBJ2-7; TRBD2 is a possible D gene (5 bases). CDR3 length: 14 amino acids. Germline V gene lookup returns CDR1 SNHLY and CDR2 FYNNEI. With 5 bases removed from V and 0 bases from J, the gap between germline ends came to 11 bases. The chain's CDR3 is CASSRTGSSYEQYF. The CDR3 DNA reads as TGTGCCAGCAGTAGGACGGGGAGCTCCTACGAGCAGTACTTC.

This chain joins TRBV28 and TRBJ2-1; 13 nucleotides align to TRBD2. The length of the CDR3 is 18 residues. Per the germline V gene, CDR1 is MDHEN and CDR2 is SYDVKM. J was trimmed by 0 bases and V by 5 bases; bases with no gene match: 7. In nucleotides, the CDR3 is TGTGCCAGCAGTACGGGACTAGCGGGATTAAGCTCCTACAATGAGCAGTTCTTC. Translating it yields CASSTGLAGLSSYNEQFF. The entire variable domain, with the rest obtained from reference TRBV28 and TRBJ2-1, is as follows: DVKVTQSSRYLVKRTGEKVFLECVQDMDHENMFWYRQDPGLGLRLIYFSYDVKMKEKGDIPEGYSVSREKKERFSLILESASTNQTSMYLCASSTGLAGLSSYNEQFFGPGTRLTVL.

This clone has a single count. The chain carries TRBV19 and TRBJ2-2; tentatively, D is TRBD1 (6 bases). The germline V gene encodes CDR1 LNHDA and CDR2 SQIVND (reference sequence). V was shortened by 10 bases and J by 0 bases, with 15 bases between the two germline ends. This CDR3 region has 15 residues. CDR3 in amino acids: CATHRGTTNTGELFF. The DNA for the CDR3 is TGTGCCACTCATAGGGGGACAACGAACACCGGGGAGCTGTTTTTT.

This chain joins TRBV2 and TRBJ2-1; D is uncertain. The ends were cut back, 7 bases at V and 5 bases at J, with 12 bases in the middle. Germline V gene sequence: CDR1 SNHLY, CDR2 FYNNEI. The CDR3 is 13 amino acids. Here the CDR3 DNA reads TGTGCCAGCACCGAGCGAATGAACAATGAGCAGTTCTTC. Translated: CASTERMNNEQFF.

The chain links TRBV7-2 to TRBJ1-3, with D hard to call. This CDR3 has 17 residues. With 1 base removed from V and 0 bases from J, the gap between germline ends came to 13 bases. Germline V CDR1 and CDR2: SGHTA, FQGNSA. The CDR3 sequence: CASSLGSGSSSGNTIYF. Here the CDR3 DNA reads TGTGCCAGCAGCTTAGGTAGCGGATCTTCCTCTGGAAACACCATATATTTT.

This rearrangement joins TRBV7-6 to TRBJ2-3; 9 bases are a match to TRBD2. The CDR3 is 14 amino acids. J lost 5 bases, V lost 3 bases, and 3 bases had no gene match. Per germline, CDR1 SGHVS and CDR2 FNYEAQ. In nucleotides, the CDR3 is TGTGCCAGCAGCTTGCGCGGGAGGGGAGATACGCAGTATTTT. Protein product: CASSLRGRGDTQYF.

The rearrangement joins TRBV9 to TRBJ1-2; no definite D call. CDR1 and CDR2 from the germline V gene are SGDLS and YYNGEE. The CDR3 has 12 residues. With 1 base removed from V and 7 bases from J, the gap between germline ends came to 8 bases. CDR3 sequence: CASSVYASGYTF. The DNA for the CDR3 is TGTGCCAGCAGCGTATACGCTAGTGGCTACACCTTC.

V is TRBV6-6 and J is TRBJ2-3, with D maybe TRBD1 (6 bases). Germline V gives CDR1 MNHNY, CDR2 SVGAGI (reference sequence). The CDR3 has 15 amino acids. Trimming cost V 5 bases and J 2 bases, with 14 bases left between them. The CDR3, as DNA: TGTGCCAGCAGTCAAGGACAGACTTACACAGATACGCAGTATTTT. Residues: CASSQGQTYTDTQYF.

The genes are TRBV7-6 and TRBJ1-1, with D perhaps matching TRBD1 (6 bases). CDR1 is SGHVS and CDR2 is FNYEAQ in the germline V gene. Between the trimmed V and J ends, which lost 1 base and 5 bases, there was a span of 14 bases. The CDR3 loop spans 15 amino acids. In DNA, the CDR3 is TGTGCCAGCAGCTTAGGATTCAGGGGTAGGACTGAAGCTTTCTTT. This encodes CASSLGFRGRTEAFF.

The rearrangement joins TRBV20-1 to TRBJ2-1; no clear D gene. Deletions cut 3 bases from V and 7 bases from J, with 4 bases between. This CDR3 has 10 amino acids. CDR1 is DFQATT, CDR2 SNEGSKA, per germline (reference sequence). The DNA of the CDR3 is TGCAGTGCTAGTTCGAATGAGCAGTTCTTC. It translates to CSASSNEQFF.

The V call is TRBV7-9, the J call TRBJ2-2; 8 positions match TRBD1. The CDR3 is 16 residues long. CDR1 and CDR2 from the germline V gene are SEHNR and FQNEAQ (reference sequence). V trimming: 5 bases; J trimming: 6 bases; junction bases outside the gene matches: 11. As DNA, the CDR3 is TGTGCCAGCAGCAACCAGGGGGCGATTGGCCCCGGGGAGCTGTTTTTT. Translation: CASSNQGAIGPGELFF.

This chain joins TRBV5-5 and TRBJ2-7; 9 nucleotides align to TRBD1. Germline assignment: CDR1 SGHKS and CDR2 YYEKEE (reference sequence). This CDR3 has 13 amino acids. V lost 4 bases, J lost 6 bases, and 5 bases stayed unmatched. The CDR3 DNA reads TGTGCCAGCAGCACCACAGGGGGCGGCGAGCAGTACTTC. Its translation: CASSTTGGGEQYF.

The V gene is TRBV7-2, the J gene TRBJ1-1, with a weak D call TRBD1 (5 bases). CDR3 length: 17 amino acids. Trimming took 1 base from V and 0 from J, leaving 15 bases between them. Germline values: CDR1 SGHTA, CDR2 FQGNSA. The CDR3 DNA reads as TGTGCCAGCAGCTTAGTAGGTTCTGGGGCAGTGAACACTGAAGCTTTCTTT. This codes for CASSLVGSGAVNTEAFF. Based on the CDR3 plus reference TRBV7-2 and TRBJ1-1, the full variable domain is GAGVSQSPSNKVTEKGKDVELRCDPISGHTALYWYRQSLGQGLEFLIYFQGNSAPDKSGLPSDRFSAERTGGSVSTLTIQRTQQEDSAVYLCASSLVGSGAVNTEAFFGQGTRLTVV.

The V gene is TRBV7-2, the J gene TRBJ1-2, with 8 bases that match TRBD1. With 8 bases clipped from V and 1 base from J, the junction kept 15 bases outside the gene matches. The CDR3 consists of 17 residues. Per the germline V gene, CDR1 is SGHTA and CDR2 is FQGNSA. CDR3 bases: TGTGCCAGCGGTTTATCCGGGACAGGTCCTCTTAACTATGGCTACACCTTC. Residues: CASGLSGTGPLNYGYTF.